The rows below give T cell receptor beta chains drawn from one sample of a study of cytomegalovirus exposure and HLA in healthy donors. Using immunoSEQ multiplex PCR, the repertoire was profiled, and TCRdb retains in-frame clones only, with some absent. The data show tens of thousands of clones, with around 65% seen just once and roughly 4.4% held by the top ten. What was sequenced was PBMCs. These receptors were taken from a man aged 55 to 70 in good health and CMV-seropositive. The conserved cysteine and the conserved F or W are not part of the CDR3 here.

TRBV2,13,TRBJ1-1,ASSEAGRGPHKAF
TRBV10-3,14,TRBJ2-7,AISEFVTGATYEQY
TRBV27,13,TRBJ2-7,ASSITGTGVWEQY
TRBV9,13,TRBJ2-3,ASSVHRGGTDTQY
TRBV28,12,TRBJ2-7,ASSKGQGPLEQY
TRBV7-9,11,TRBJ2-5,ASTDQGVETQY
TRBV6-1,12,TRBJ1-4,ATLPGGGNEKLF
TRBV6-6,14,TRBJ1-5,ASSSGQGVRNQPQH
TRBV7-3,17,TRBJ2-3,ASSSDRGQKQGGTDTQY
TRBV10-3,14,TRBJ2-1,AISERAEPPHNEQF
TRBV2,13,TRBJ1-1,ASSLTGQGNTEAF
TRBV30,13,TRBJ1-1,AWSHGGLIRTEAF
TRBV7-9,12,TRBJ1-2,ASSLEGASYGYT
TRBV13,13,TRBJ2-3,ASSLTGGGPDTQY
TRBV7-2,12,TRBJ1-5,ASSSGQGQGPQH
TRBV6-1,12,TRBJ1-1,ASFQGGGPIEAF
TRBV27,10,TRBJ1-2,ASSLSRYGYT
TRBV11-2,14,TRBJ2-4,ASSPWDRGDKNIQY
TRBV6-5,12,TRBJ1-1,ASSYSDSYTEAF
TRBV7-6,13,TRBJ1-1,ASSPRTGPNTEAF
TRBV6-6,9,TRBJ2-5,ASKELETQY
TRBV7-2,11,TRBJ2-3,ASRFTGEDTQY
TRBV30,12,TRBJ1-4,AWGSGSKDEKLF
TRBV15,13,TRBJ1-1,ATSRLLGMNTEAF
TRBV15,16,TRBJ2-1,ATSRDTTSPPLYNEQF
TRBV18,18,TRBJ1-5,ASSPNYRTGGHYSNQPQH
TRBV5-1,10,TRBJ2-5,ASSANQETQY
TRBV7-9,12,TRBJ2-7,ASTLPGQGLEQY
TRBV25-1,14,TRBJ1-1,ASSDADRGRGTEAF
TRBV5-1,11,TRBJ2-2,ASSLVLTGELF
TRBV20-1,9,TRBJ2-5,SGLREETQY
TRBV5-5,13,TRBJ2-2,ASSSDGQGTGELF
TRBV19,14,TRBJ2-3,ASSIDGGGLTDTQY
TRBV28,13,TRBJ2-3,ASSTGTSVTDTQY
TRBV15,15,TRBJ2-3,ATSRDFGQGNTDTQY
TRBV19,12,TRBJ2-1,ASSRQASYNEQF
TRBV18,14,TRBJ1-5,ASSPTGLRGNQPQH
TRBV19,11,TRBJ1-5,ASGGTGNQPQH
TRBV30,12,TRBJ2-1,AWSQFRGFAEQF
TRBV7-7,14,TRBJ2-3,ASSLEEAGGPNTQY
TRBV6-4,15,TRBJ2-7,ASSDRDREESYYEQY
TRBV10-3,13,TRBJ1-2,AISEGPDGGYGYT
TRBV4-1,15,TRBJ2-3,ASSQGPPGATTDTQY
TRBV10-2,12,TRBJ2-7,ASSLGQFKYEQY
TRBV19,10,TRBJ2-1,ASSNSGGTPF
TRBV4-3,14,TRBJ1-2,ASSPAAGGARQGYT
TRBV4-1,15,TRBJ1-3,ASSHGGGASSGNTIY
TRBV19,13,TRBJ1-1,ASHQYRERGTEAF
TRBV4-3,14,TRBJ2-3,ASSQGALAGADTQY
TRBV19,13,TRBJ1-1,ASSITGAMNTEAF
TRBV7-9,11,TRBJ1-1,ASSLVLNTEAF
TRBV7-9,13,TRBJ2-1,ASSLKRLGGEEQF
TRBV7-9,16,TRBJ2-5,ASSARRGGGPSFETQY
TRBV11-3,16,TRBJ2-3,ASSLGPSSGLSTDTQY